The clone carrying this T cell receptor beta chain was detected many times. Its antigen is as yet unknown. The data were obtained in a study of T cells after yellow fever vaccination. General study results and limits: The secondary response was weaker but peaked faster, day 5 versus 15.

TCRdb itself ran the 5' RACE reads through MiXCR, one entry per CDR3 protein. This table holds more than 300,000 distinct CDR3 sequences, around 6.8% found once. The germline V gene encodes CDR1 SEHNR and CDR2 FQNEAQ (reference sequence). With V trimmed by 5 bases and J by 7 bases, 5 bases remained unmatched. The CDR3 length is 13 residues. Sample: PBMCs, taken more than 40 days after the first yellow fever vaccination. The genes are TRBV7-9 and TRBJ1-5; 7 nucleotides line up with TRBD1. This clonotype was sampled from a man younger than 35 who received the YFV17D yellow fever vaccine. CDR3 sequence: CASSKTGNQPQHF. In nucleotides, the CDR3 is TGTGCCAGCAGCAAGACAGGGAACCAGCCCCAGCATTTT.